This record concerns one T cell receptor beta chain sequence. This entry is derived from a study of blood T cell repertoires in COVID-19. Germline-derived CDR1 and CDR2 are SGDLS and YYNGEE. This CDR3 spans 16 amino acids. J lost 0 bases, V lost 0 bases, and 5 bases had no gene match. Sequencing used immunoSEQ multiplex PCR; TCRdb keeps in-frame clones, though not all of them. The data contain about 360,000 clones, roughly 86% of them singletons. This TCR was sampled from a man younger than 40 who had recovered from COVID-19. The sequencing sample was made of PBMCs or T cells enriched from blood (not recorded which). This chain joins TRBV9 and TRBJ2-7; 8 nucleotides match TRBD2. DNA for the CDR3: TGTGCCAGCAGCGTAGATGTGAGCGGGGGCTCCTACGAGCAGTACTTC. Its translation: CASSVDVSGGSYEQYF.